The T cell receptor beta chain under discussion was sequenced for a study of glioma-infiltrating T cells. This CDR3 has 16 residues. Germline lookup yields CDR1 KGHSH and CDR2 LQKENI. The V gene lost 3 bases and the J gene lost 4 bases, with 18 bases spanning the gap. Amplification of TCR alpha and beta CDR3 regions from RNA used iRepertoire nested multiplex PCR. TCRdb reprocessed the multiplex PCR reads with MiXCR, giving one entry per CDR3 protein. Here the sample spans fewer than 110,000 distinct CDR3 sequences, about 30% being singletons. This TCR was sampled from a human donor with low-grade glioma or glioblastoma, undergoing nonglioma brain surgery, or in good health (not recorded which). The material sequenced was glioma tissue, nonneoplastic brain tissue, or PBMCs (not recorded which). The J gene is TRBJ1-1, the V gene TRBV18, with a weak D call TRBD1 (5 bases). CDR3 loop: CASSPAGGFLSTEAFF. The CDR3 DNA reads TGTGCCAGCTCACCCGCCGGGGGTTTTCTGAGCACTGAAGCTTTCTTT.